Listed here are 7 T cell receptor beta chains from one sample, sequenced in a study of prognosis after radiotherapy for stage I lung cancer. Amplification of the TCR beta CDR3 (from genomic DNA) was done by two-round multiplex PCR. Used in first-round PCR were primers specific to each TRBV and TRBJ gene. Each CDR3 protein is one row after TCRdb ran MiXCR on the multiplex PCR reads. This table holds more than 25,000 distinct CDR3 sequences, 32% found once. Material: PBMCs, obtained before or after stereotactic body radiation therapy (not recorded which). All receptors derive from a donor older than 45 with non-small cell lung cancer.

This clonotype was found many times. The chain joins TRBV5-8 to TRBJ2-7; 12 nucleotides agree with TRBD2. CDR3 length: 17 amino acids. The V segment lost 0 bases and the J segment 3 bases; nucleotides outside the gene matches: 7. CDR1 is SGHTS and CDR2 is YDEGEE in the germline V gene. The CDR3, as DNA: TGTGCCAGCAGCTTGGGGCGTACTAGCGGGAGGAACTACGAGCAGTACTTC. It encodes CASSLGRTSGRNYEQYF.

CDR3 DNA: TGTGCCAGCTCACCGTTGGGGGGCCTAACAGATACGCAGTATTTT. It translates to CASSPLGGLTDTQYF. The chain has TRBV18 and TRBJ2-3; D tentatively fits TRBD1 or TRBD2 (6 bases each). The germline gives CDR1 KGHSH, CDR2 LQKENI. Trimming removed 3 bases at V and 3 bases at J, with 13 bases between. CDR3 length equals 15 residues.

The DNA for the CDR3 is TGTGCCACCAGTTATGTGAGCACCCCGAGAGGCGGGGAGCTGTTTTTT. Its protein is CATSYVSTPRGGELFF. The chain links TRBV24-1 to TRBJ2-2; D call uncertain. Trimming left V 6 bases short and J 7 bases short, with 20 bases between. CDR3 length: 16 residues. The germline gives CDR1 KGHDR, CDR2 SFDVKD.

This clonotype was observed at least ten times. J is TRBJ1-4 and V is TRBV27, with 12 bases fitting TRBD1. The CDR3 spans 14 residues. Germline CDR1 and CDR2: MNHEY and SMNVEV (reference sequence). The junction had 5 bases not matched to a gene; V was cut back by 5 bases and J by 10 bases. CDR3 sequence reads: CASSLGTGGRKLFF. As DNA, the CDR3 is TGTGCCAGCAGTCTTGGGACAGGGGGCAGAAAACTGTTTTTT.

This clonotype was counted at least ten times. The V call is TRBV27, the J call TRBJ2-3; 7 nucleotides align to TRBD1. Germline V gene data show CDR1 as MNHEY and CDR2 as SMNVEV (reference sequence). CDR3 length: 15 amino acids. With 0 bases clipped from V and 4 bases from J, the junction kept 4 bases outside the gene matches. The CDR3 protein is CASSLSDGQADTQYF. The DNA of the CDR3 is TGTGCCAGCAGTTTATCCGATGGACAGGCAGATACGCAGTATTTT.

This chain uses TRBV30 with TRBJ2-3; weak D call: TRBD1 (5 bases). CDR1 is GTSNPN and CDR2 is SVGIG in the germline V gene (reference sequence). This CDR3 contains 17 residues. V was shortened by 3 bases and J by 2 bases, with 21 bases between the two germline ends. This chain's CDR3 is CAWSPTGRRCITDTQYF. The CDR3 DNA sequence: TGTGCCTGGAGCCCCACAGGACGCAGGTGCATCACAGATACGCAGTATTTT.

A word on this clonotype: A much more abundant neighbour one base away suggests this may be a read error. The chain carries TRBV6-4 and TRBJ1-4, with TRBD1 identical over 12 bases. The junction had 12 bases not matched to a gene; V was cut back by 8 bases and J by 8 bases. Germline CDR1 is MRHNA and CDR2 is SNTAGT. The CDR3 sequence is 16 residues long. The chain's CDR3 is CASGAPGTGGREKLFF. CDR3 coding DNA: TGTGCCAGCGGTGCCCCCGGGACAGGGGGCCGGGAAAAACTGTTTTTT.